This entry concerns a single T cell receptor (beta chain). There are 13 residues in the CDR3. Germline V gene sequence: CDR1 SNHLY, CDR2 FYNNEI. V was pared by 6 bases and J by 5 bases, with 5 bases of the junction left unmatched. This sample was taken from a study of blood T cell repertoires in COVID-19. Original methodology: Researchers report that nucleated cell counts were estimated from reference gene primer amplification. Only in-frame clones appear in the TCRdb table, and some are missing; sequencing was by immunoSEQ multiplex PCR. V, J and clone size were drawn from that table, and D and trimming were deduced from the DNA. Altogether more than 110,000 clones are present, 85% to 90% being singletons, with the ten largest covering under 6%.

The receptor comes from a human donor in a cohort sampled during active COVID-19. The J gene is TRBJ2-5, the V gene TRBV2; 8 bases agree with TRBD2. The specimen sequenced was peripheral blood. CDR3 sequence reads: CASSRGGGETQYF. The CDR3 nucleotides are TGTGCCAGCAGCCGGGGGGGTGGCGAGACCCAGTACTTC.